This T cell receptor beta chain was sequenced for a study of T cell responses to AZD1222 COVID-19 vaccine. Broader study findings: A mostly white British donor set with more females was recruited, and clonal diversity was possibly underestimated. Across the whole spike, CD4 TCRs peaked at regions 160-218 and 743-854. In the spike-specific TCR repertoire, nearly half reportedly target unmutated variant regions. Spike-specific TCR breadth and depth grew following two AZD1222 doses.

V was pared by 0 bases and J by 7 bases, with 5 bases of the junction left unmatched. This CDR3 contains 13 residues. CDR1 and CDR2 (germline): GTSNPN, SVGIG (reference sequence). A word on this clone: Its antigen is not known.

Sequencing was performed with immunoSEQ multiplex PCR; in TCRdb, only in-frame clones are kept and a portion is missing. This table has approximately 140,000 clones, 82% appearing once. The material sequenced was peripheral blood, taken on day 0 of MenACWY control vaccination. The sequence was collected from an adult in good health. The rearrangement links TRBV30 to TRBJ1-1; 7 bases line up with TRBD1. The CDR3 sequence is CAWSVHRGHEAFF. The CDR3 bases are TGTGCCTGGAGTGTACACAGGGGACATGAAGCTTTCTTT.